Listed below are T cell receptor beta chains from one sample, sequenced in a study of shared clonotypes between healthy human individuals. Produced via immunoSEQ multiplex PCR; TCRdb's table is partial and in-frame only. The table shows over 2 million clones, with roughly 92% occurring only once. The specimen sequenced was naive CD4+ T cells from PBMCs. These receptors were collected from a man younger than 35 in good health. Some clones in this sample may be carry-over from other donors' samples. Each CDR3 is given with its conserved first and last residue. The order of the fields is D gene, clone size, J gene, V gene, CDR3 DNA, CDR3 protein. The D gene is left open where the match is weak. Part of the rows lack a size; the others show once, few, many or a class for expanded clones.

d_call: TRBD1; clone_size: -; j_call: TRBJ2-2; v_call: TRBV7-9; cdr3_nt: TGTGCCAGCAGCGGGACAGGGGGTTTAAGCACCGGGGAGCTGTTTTTT; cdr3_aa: CASSGTGGLSTGELFF
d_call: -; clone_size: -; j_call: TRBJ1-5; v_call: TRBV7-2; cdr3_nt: TGTGCCAGCAGCTTACAGGGTACCGGTCAGCCCCAGCATTTT; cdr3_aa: CASSLQGTGQPQHF
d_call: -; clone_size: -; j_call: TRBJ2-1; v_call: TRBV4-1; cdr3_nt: TGCGCCAGCAGCCAGGGGACTCCATCCTACAATGAGCAGTTCTTC; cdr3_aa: CASSQGTPSYNEQFF
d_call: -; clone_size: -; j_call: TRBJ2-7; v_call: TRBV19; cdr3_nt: TGTGCCAGTAGTACCGAACGCTCGACTAGCTACGAGCAGTACTTC; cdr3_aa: CASSTERSTSYEQYF
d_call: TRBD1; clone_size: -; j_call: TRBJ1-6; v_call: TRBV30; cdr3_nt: TGTGCCTGGAGTGAAGGGACAGGGAATTCACCCCTCCACTTT; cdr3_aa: CAWSEGTGNSPLHF
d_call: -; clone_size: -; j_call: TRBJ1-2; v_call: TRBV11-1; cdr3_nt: TGTGCCAGCAGCCACGACAGTAACTATGGCTACACCTTC; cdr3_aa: CASSHDSNYGYTF
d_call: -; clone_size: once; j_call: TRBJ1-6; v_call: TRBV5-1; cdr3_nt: TGCGCCAGCAGGGGGGAGGTCGCGTATGAATCACCCCTCCACTTT; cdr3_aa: CASRGEVAYESPLHF
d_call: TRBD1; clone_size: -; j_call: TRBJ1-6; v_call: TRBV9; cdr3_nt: TGTGCCAGCAGCGGCAGACAGGGCGGGCTTCGCCCCCTCCACTTT; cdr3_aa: CASSGRQGGLRPLHF
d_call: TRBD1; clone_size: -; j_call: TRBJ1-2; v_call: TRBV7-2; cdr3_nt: TGTGCCAGCAGCCGGAACGGACAGGGGGGCTCTGGCTACACCTTC; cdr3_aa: CASSRNGQGGSGYTF
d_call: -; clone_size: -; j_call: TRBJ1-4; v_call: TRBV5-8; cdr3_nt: TGTGCCAGCAGCCCCGGGAGGAGCGGCACAACTAATGAAAAACTGTTTTTT; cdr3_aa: CASSPGRSGTTNEKLFF